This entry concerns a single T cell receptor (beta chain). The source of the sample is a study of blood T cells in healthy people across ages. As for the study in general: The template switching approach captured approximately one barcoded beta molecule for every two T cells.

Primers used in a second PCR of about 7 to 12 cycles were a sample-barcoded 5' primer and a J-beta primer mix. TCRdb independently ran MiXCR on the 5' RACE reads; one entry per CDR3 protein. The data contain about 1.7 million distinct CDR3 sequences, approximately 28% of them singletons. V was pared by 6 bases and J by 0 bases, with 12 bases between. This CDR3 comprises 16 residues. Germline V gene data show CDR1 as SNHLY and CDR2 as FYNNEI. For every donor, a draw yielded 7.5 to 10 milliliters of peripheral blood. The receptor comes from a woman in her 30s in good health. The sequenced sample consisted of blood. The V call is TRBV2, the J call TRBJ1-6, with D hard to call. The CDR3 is CASSPGLRSYNSPLHF. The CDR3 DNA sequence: TGTGCCAGCAGCCCCGGACTGCGCTCCTATAATTCACCCCTCCACTTT.